The rows below give T cell receptor beta chains drawn from one sample of a study of CD4 T cells in relation to SARS-CoV-2 and coronaviruses. Sequencing was performed with immunoSEQ multiplex PCR; in TCRdb, only in-frame clones are kept and a portion is missing. The sample holds 15,000 to 25,000 clones; 77% are singletons and the top ten take around a quarter. Their antigens are not known. Sequenced material: CD4+ T cells from PBMCs, cultured in vitro. These receptors were collected from a human donor in good health. The CDR3 runs from the conserved cysteine through the conserved F or W. The order of the fields is J gene, D gene, clone size, V gene, CDR3 protein, CDR3 DNA. A D gene is named only where the DNA matches it firmly. Clone size appears in some rows only: once, few, many, or a class for an expanded clone.

>TRBJ2-7|TRBD2|NA|TRBV30
CAWSSDSGRHEQYF
TGTGCCTGGAGTTCGGACAGCGGGAGACACGAGCAGTACTTC
>TRBJ1-4|TRBD1|NA|TRBV25-1
CASSDRDRGLAGNEKLFF
TGTGCCAGCAGTGACAGGGACAGGGGGCTTGCGGGTAATGAAAAACTGTTTTTT
>TRBJ1-1|TRBD1|NA|TRBV29-1
CSVHAGGQGEAFF
TGCAGCGTTCACGCCGGGGGACAGGGGGAAGCTTTCTTT
>TRBJ2-1|TRBD2|NA|TRBV24-1
CATQGLAGGPEGDEQFF
TGTGCCACCCAGGGACTAGCGGGAGGGCCTGAAGGGGATGAGCAGTTCTTC
>TRBJ1-4|NA|NA|TRBV27
CASSLTPTANEKLFF
TGTGCCAGCAGTCTCACACCGACGGCTAATGAAAAACTGTTTTTT
>TRBJ2-2|TRBD2|NA|TRBV29-1
CSVSSGVHTGELFF
TGCAGCGTTTCGAGCGGGGTGCACACCGGGGAGCTGTTTTTT
>TRBJ2-1|TRBD1|NA|TRBV7-8
CASSLRTGNEQFF
TGTGCCAGCAGCCTAAGGACAGGGAATGAGCAGTTCTTC
>TRBJ1-4|TRBD1|NA|TRBV11-2
CASSLGPTGGATNEKLFF
TGTGCCAGCAGCTTAGGCCCGACAGGGGGAGCAACTAATGAAAAACTGTTTTTT
>TRBJ1-2|NA|NA|TRBV5-1
CASSSGTAPANYGYTF
TGCGCCAGCAGCTCCGGGACCGCCCCCGCTAACTATGGCTACACCTTC
>TRBJ2-1|TRBD2|NA|TRBV9
CASSVGLAGSYNEQFF
TGTGCCAGCAGCGTAGGGCTAGCGGGCTCCTACAATGAGCAGTTCTTC
>TRBJ2-4|TRBD2|once|TRBV6-2/TRBV6-3
CASSLRGGVLAKNIQYF
TGTGCCAGCAGTCTGCGGGGGGGGGTACTAGCCAAAAACATTCAGTACTTC
>TRBJ1-6|TRBD1|NA|TRBV6-6
CASSLGQGGSPLHF
TGTGCCAGCAGTTTAGGACAGGGTGGTTCACCCCTCCACTTT
>TRBJ2-3|TRBD1|once|TRBV10-3
CAISDSRDRHTQYF
TGTGCCATCAGTGACTCCCGGGACAGACATACGCAGTATTTT
>TRBJ1-1|NA|NA|TRBV18
CASSPGHRGPEAFF
TGTGCCAGCTCACCCGGACACCGAGGGCCTGAAGCTTTCTTT
>TRBJ2-2|NA|NA|TRBV5-1
CASSPTSGNTGELFF
TGCGCCAGCAGCCCCACAAGCGGGAACACCGGGGAGCTGTTTTTT
>TRBJ1-1|TRBD1|NA|TRBV27
CASSDPPGTGAYPEAFF
TGTGCCAGCAGCGACCCCCCCGGGACAGGGGCTTACCCTGAAGCTTTCTTT